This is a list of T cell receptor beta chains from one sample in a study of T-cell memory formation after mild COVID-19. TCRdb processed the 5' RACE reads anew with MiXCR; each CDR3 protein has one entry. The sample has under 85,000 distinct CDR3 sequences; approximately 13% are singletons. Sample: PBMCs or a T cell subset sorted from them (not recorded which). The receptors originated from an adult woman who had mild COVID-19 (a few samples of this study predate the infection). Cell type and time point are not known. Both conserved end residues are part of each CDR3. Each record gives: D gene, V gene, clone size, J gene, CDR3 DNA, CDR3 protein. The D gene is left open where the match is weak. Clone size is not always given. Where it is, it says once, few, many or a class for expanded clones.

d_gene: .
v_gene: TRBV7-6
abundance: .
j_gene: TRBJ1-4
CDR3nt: TGTGCCAGCAGCTTAGCAGGGTTCGCAACTAATGAAAAACTGTTTTTT
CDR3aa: CASSLAGFATNEKLFF

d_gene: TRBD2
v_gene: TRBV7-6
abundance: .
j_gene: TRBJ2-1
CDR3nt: TGTGCCAGCAGCTTAGCGTGGCTAGCGGACCGCTACAATGAGCAGTTCTTC
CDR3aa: CASSLAWLADRYNEQFF

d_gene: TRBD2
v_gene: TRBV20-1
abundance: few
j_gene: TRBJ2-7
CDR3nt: TGCAGTGCTAGAGTTGGGCTAGCGGGACTGCCCTACGAGCAGTACTTC
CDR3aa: CSARVGLAGLPYEQYF

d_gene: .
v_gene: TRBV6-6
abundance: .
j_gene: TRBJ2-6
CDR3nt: TGTGCCAGCAGTCACGGGGAGTCTGGGGCCAACGTCCTGACTTTC
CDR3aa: CASSHGESGANVLTF

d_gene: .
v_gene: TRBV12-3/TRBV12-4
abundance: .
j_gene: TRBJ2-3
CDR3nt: TGTGCCAGCAGCTTTAACGTAGGCCCCGTAGGTAGCACAGATACGCAGTATTTT
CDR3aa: CASSFNVGPVGSTDTQYF

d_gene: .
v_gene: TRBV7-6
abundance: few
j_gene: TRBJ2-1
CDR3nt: TGTGCCAGCAGCTTTTATTGGTCCCCTCCGGACAATGAGCAGTTCTTC
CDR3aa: CASSFYWSPPDNEQFF

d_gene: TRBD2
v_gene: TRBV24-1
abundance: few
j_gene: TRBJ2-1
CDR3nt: TGTGCCACCAGTGAAACTAGCGGCGATGAGCAGTTCTTC
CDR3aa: CATSETSGDEQFF

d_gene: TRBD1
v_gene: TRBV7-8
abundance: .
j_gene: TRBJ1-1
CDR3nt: TGTGCCAGCAGCTTAGCGGAGGGGGCCGGGACTGAAGCTTTCTTT
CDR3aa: CASSLAEGAGTEAFF

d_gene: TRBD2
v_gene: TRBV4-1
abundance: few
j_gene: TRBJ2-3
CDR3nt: TGCGCCAGCAGCCGGGGACTAGCGGGGGACACAGATACGCAGTATTTT
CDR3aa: CASSRGLAGDTDTQYF

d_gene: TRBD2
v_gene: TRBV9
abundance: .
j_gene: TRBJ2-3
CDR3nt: TGTGCCAGCAGCGTTAGCGGGGGCACAGATACGCAGTATTTT
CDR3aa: CASSVSGGTDTQYF

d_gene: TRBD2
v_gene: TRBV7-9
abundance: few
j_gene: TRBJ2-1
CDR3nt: TGTGCCAGCAGCTTAATAGCGGGGCAAGAGCAGTTCTTC
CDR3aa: CASSLIAGQEQFF

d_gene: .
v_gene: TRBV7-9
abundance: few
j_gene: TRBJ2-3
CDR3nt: TGTGCCAGCAGCCCCCCTAGCCTTAGCACAGATACGCAGTATTTT
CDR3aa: CASSPPSLSTDTQYF

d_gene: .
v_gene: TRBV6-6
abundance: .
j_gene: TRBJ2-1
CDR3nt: TGTGCCAGCAGTTACGCCGAAGGGTTAAGCTGCTACAATGAGCAGTTCTTC
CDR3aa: CASSYAEGLSCYNEQFF

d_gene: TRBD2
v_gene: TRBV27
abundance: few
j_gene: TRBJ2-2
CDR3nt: TGTGCCAGCAGTTATACGAGCGGGACTAGTTTTCTCGGGGAGCTGTTTTTT
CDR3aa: CASSYTSGTSFLGELFF